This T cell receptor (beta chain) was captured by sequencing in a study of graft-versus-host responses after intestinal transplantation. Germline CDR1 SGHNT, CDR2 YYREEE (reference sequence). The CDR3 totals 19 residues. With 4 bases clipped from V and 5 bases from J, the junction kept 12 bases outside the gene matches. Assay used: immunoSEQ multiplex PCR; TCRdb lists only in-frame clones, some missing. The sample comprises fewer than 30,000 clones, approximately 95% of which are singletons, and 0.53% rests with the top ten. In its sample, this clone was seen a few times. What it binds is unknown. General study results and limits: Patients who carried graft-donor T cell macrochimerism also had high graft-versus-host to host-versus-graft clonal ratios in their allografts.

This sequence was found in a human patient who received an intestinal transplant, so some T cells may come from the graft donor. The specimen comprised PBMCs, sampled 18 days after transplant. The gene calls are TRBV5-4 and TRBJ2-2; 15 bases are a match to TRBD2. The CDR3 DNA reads TGTGCCAGCAGCGAGGGACTAGCGGGGGGCTGGTTATTGACCGGGGAGCTGTTTTTT. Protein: CASSEGLAGGWLLTGELFF.